The present T cell receptor (beta chain) was sequenced within a study of a mutant IDH1 vaccine in newly diagnosed glioma. Across the whole study: Investigators started vaccination 4-6 weeks after radiotherapy alone, or with temozolomide cycles. Sex among treated patients split about 62% male, around 40% female; mean age was roughly 42 years.

Comment on this clone: Its matching antigen is unknown.

The ends lost 6 bases at V and 5 bases at J; junction bases unmatched: 9. CDR1 is SNHLY, CDR2 FYNNEI, per germline. CDR3 length: 14 amino acids. Only in-frame clones appear in the TCRdb table, and some are missing; sequencing was by immunoSEQ multiplex PCR. The sample holds fewer than 45,000 clones, 84% seen once. Documented time point: week 11, during vaccination. The vaccine gave 300 ug of a 20-mer mutant IDH1 peptide subcutaneously per dose. This chain connects TRBV2 to TRBJ2-7; 8 nucleotides line up with TRBD1. The sequenced sample was PBMCs, obtained from a glioma patient whose treatment included an IDH1 peptide vaccine. This clonotype originated in a man aged 35 to 55 with glioma. CDR3 bases: TGTGCCAGCAGGCTTCAGGGGGCTTTAAACGAGCAGTACTTC. It codes for CASRLQGALNEQYF.